This T cell receptor (beta chain) was sequenced during a study of blood T cells in healthy people across ages. Primers used in a second PCR of roughly 7 to 12 cycles were a sample-barcoded 5' primer and a J-beta primer mix. MiXCR, applied by TCRdb to the 5' RACE reads, yields one record per CDR3 protein. The profile shows hundreds of thousands of distinct CDR3 sequences, roughly two fifths of them singletons. Of note for this clonotype: The antigen remains unidentified.

The CDR3 has 19 residues. Germline V gives CDR1 SGDLS, CDR2 YYNGEE. The V segment lost 0 bases and the J segment 4 bases; nucleotides outside the gene matches: 8. Study-wide results and caveats: The study found TCR beta diversity correlated strongly with naive T cell percentage.

The V call is TRBV9, the J call TRBJ2-1; 15 bases match TRBD2. The clonotype was recovered from an elderly man in good health. Source material: blood. This CDR3 reads CASSVEGQGLAGGYNEQFF. The CDR3 DNA follows: TGTGCCAGCAGCGTAGAGGGGCAGGGACTAGCGGGGGGATACAATGAGCAGTTCTTC.